The 28 T cell receptor beta chains below come from one sample, sequenced in a study of blood T cell repertoires in COVID-19. Clones were sequenced by immunoSEQ multiplex PCR, and TCRdb holds only the in-frame ones, with some missing. Among tens of thousands of clones listed, about 85% were seen once. Sequencing input: peripheral blood. The receptors derive from a human donor in a cohort sampled during active COVID-19.

This rearrangement joins TRBV9 to TRBJ2-5; D is possibly TRBD2 (7 bases). Germline-derived CDR1 and CDR2 are SGDLS and YYNGEE. The ends were cut back, 0 bases at V and 4 bases at J, with 10 bases in the middle. The CDR3 totals 14 residues. The CDR3 DNA sequence: TGTGCCAGCAGCGTAGAGGGGGGGAGAGAGACCCAGTACTTC. It codes for CASSVEGGRETQYF.

The chain uses TRBV5-1 and TRBJ2-5; 12 bases are a match to TRBD2. The germline V gene has CDR1 SGHRS and CDR2 YFSETQ. This CDR3 is built from 13 residues. V lost 6 bases and J lost 4; bases outside the gene matches: 1. The CDR3 region is CASTSGGAETQYF. DNA of the CDR3: TGCGCCAGCACTAGCGGGGGGGCAGAGACCCAGTACTTC.

The chain couples TRBV28 to TRBJ1-1; a weak D match, TRBD1 (5 bases). The CDR3 is made up of 15 amino acids. Germline CDR1 reads MDHEN; CDR2 reads SYDVKM. V lost 0 bases and J lost 4, with 12 bases in between. As DNA, the CDR3 is TGTGCCAGCAGTTTATGGCGGGCGGGGGGCACTGAAGCTTTCTTT. This sequence encodes CASSLWRAGGTEAFF.

The sample holds one count of this clone. The V and J genes are TRBV6-2 or TRBV6-3 and TRBJ2-2; TRBD2 matches at 10 bases. Germline CDR1 MNHEY, CDR2 SVGEGT. The CDR3 has 15 amino acids. With V trimmed by 6 bases and J by 1 base, 2 bases remained unmatched. The DNA of the CDR3 is TGTGCCAGCAGGCCTAGCGGGGGGAACACCGGGGAGCTGTTTTTT. Its translation: CASRPSGGNTGELFF.

This clone was found once. The gene calls are TRBV14 and TRBJ2-1; maybe TRBD2 (6 bases). The V gene lost 4 bases and the J gene lost 0 bases, with 19 bases spanning the gap. The CDR3 sequence is 18 residues long. Germline V gene data show CDR1 as SGHDN and CDR2 as FVKESK. The CDR3 sequence is CASSPPSFGGDSYNEQFF. Here the CDR3 DNA reads TGTGCCAGCAGCCCCCCCTCCTTTGGAGGGGACTCCTACAATGAGCAGTTCTTC. The full variable domain, its missing parts supplied by reference TRBV14 and TRBJ2-1, is EAGVTQFPSHSVIEKGQTVTLRCDPISGHDNLYWYRRVMGKEIKFLLHFVKESKQDESGMPNNRFLAERTGGTYSTLKVQPAELEDSGVYFCASSPPSFGGDSYNEQFFGPGTRLTVL.

The gene calls are TRBV2 and TRBJ2-5; TRBD2 is a possible D gene (5 bases). The germline gives CDR1 SNHLY, CDR2 FYNNEI. V was cut by 6 bases and J by 5 bases, with 13 bases left in between. The CDR3 spans 13 residues. The CDR3: CASRTSGKETQYF. In nucleotides, the CDR3 is TGTGCCAGCAGGACCTCGGGAAAGGAGACCCAGTACTTC.

CDR3 loop: CASSPDSNYGYTF. In DNA, the CDR3 is TGTGCCAGCAGCCCCGACAGTAACTATGGCTACACCTTC. The V and J genes are TRBV7-3 and TRBJ1-2; weak D call: TRBD1 (5 bases). There are 13 residues in the CDR3. Germline CDR1 reads SGHTA; CDR2 reads FQGTGA. Trimming took 5 bases from V and 1 from J, leaving 8 bases between them.

V gene TRBV4-2 combines with J gene TRBJ1-5; 7 positions match TRBD1. The germline CDR1 and CDR2 sequences are LGHNA and YNFKEQ. The CDR3 extends over 15 amino acids. V gave up 0 bases and J gave up 7 bases; unmatched junction bases: 6. CDR3 DNA: TGTGCCAGCAGCCAAGATAAGGCACAGGGGCAGCCCCAGCATTTT. Its translation is CASSQDKAQGQPQHF.

V gene TRBV3-1 (or the pseudogene TRBV3-2) combines with J gene TRBJ2-3, with 8 bases identical to TRBD2. This CDR3 has 16 amino acids. Germline CDR1 LGHDT, CDR2 YNNKEL (reference sequence). V lost 1 base and J lost 4; bases outside the gene matches: 7. This chain's CDR3 is CASSQGSAGGPDTQYF. The CDR3 bases are TGTGCCAGCAGCCAAGGATCCGCGGGGGGCCCAGATACGCAGTATTTT.

The chain links TRBV28 to TRBJ2-2; no definite D call. This CDR3 has 13 amino acids. Germline values: CDR1 MDHEN, CDR2 SYDVKM. V was pared by 3 bases and J by 5 bases, with 7 bases between. The CDR3 loop is CASSFVQTGELFF. DNA of the CDR3: TGTGCCAGCAGTTTTGTCCAAACCGGGGAGCTGTTTTTT. Full variable domain (outside the CDR3, taken from reference TRBV28 and TRBJ2-2): DVKVTQSSRYLVKRTGEKVFLECVQDMDHENMFWYRQDPGLGLRLIYFSYDVKMKEKGDIPEGYSVSREKKERFSLILESASTNQTSMYLCASSFVQTGELFFGEGSRLTVL.

The CDR3 spells CASSPDRGRANKQYF. The DNA for the CDR3 is TGTGCCAGCAGCCCAGACAGGGGGCGGGCGAATAAGCAGTACTTC. The chain is built from TRBV7-2 and TRBJ2-7; TRBD1 agrees at 10 bases. Unmatched junction bases numbered 12, after V lost 5 bases and J lost 8 bases. Germline CDR1 is SGHTA and CDR2 is FQGNSA. The CDR3 is 15 residues long.

V is TRBV15 and J is TRBJ2-7; weak D call: TRBD2 (5 bases). The V and J ends lost 1 base and 9 bases respectively, with 10 bases between them. The CDR3 is 12 amino acids. CDR1 and CDR2 (germline): LNHNV, YYDKDF (reference sequence). The DNA for the CDR3 is TGTGCCACCAGCAGAGGGGGAGTCGGGCAGTACTTC. Protein sequence: CATSRGGVGQYF.

This chain uses TRBV5-1 with TRBJ1-6; TRBD1 matches 8 bases. In germline, CDR1 is SGHRS, CDR2 YFSETQ. This CDR3 region has 16 residues. V lost 1 base to trimming and J lost 7 bases; unmatched junction nucleotides: 7. The CDR3 nucleotides read TGCGCCAGCAGCTTGCTTACAGGACAGGGAAATTCACCCCTCCACTTT. Translation gives CASSLLTGQGNSPLHF. Based on the CDR3 plus reference TRBV5-1 and TRBJ1-6, the full variable domain is KAGVTQTPRYLIKTRGQQVTLSCSPISGHRSVSWYQQTPGQGLQFLFEYFSETQRNKGNFPGRFSGRQFSNSRSEMNVSTLELGDSALYLCASSLLTGQGNSPLHFGNGTRLTVT.

The chain has TRBV6-2 or TRBV6-3 and TRBJ1-2; D unresolved. Germline V CDR1 and CDR2: MNHEY, SVGEGT. V lost 4 bases and J 6 bases, leaving 15 bases between the germline ends. The CDR3 covers 14 residues. Here the CDR3 reads CASSWPGKLNGYTF. The DNA of the CDR3 is TGTGCCAGCAGTTGGCCGGGGAAGTTGAATGGCTACACCTTC.

CDR3 amino acids: CSVAAGGYEQYF. The DNA of the CDR3 is TGCAGCGTTGCAGCGGGGGGCTACGAGCAGTACTTC. This chain connects TRBV29-1 to TRBJ2-7, with 9 bases fitting TRBD2. Germline V CDR1 and CDR2: SQVTM, ANQGSEA. The CDR3 sequence is 12 residues long. The V gene end was trimmed by 4 bases and the J gene end by 3 bases; junction bases not matched to a gene: 1.

The CDR3, as DNA: TGTGCCAGCAGTGGTGCGGACGGGGTCTATCAGCCCCAGCATTTT. It codes for CASSGADGVYQPQHF. This chain connects TRBV2 to TRBJ1-5; no reliable D call. V dropped 4 bases and J dropped 5 bases, with 15 bases sitting between them. Germline V gene data show CDR1 as SNHLY and CDR2 as FYNNEI. The CDR3 sequence is 15 residues long. Complete variable domain (other parts from reference TRBV2 and TRBJ1-5): EPEVTQTPSHQVTQMGQEVILRCVPISNHLYFYWYRQILGQKVEFLVSFYNNEISEKSEIFDDQFSVERPDGSNFTLKIRSTKLEDSAMYFCASSGADGVYQPQHFGDGTRLSIL.

The V gene is TRBV19, the J gene TRBJ1-2; TRBD1 might be the D (6 bases). Trimming cost V 1 base and J 8 bases, with 17 bases left between them. This CDR3 spans 15 amino acids. Germline lookup yields CDR1 LNHDA and CDR2 SQIVND (reference sequence). In nucleotides, the CDR3 is TGTGCCAGTAGTATAGGAGGATCCAGGGGCCGCGGCTACACCTTC. This translates into CASSIGGSRGRGYTF. The whole variable domain, filled in from reference TRBV19 and TRBJ1-2, reads DGGITQSPKYLFRKEGQNVTLSCEQNLNHDAMYWYRQDPGQGLRLIYYSQIVNDFQKGDIAEGYSVSREKKESFPLTVTSAQKNPTAFYLCASSIGGSRGRGYTFGSGTRLTVV.

The V gene is TRBV4-1, the J gene TRBJ1-2; no clear D gene. Germline assignment: CDR1 MGHRA and CDR2 YSYEKL. The V and J ends lost 0 bases and 8 bases respectively, with 10 bases between them. The CDR3 loop spans 13 amino acids. The CDR3 region is CASSQDEIYGYTF. CDR3 DNA sequence: TGCGCCAGCAGCCAAGATGAAATCTACGGCTACACCTTC.

Turning to this clone: Germline is not matched at one junction end, which may reflect a read error. This same CDR3 is encoded by further DNA sequences in the sample. The V call is TRBV6-1, the J call TRBJ1-2, with TRBD1 as a possible D gene (5 bases). Germline CDR1 MNHNS, CDR2 SASEGT. This CDR3 is 13 amino acids long. This CDR3 is CASSETVAYGYTF. The CDR3 DNA reads TGTGCCAGTAGTGAGACAGTAGCCTATGGCTACACCTTC.

This rearrangement joins TRBV3-1 (or the pseudogene TRBV3-2) to TRBJ1-2; no firm D call. Germline CDR1 reads LGHDT; CDR2 reads YNNKEL (reference sequence). This CDR3 has 12 amino acids. V was shortened by 5 bases and J by 8 bases, with 12 bases between the two germline ends. This CDR3 is CASSSPGRGYTF. The CDR3 DNA is TGTGCCAGCAGCTCCCCTGGGCGAGGCTACACCTTC.

This clone is a singleton in its sample. The chain employs TRBV3-1 (or the pseudogene TRBV3-2) and TRBJ2-6; weak D call: TRBD1 (5 bases). The germline V gene encodes CDR1 LGHDT and CDR2 YNNKEL (reference sequence). Trimming took 5 bases from V and 0 from J, leaving 11 bases between them. The CDR3 extends over 16 amino acids. CDR3 DNA sequence: TGTGCCAGCAGCAGACAGATTTCCTCTGGGGCCAACGTCCTGACTTTC. Translating gives CASSRQISSGANVLTF.

The chain uses TRBV5-5 and TRBJ2-3, with a tentative D call TRBD2 (6 bases). The germline V gene has CDR1 SGHKS and CDR2 YYEKEE (reference sequence). The CDR3 contains 17 residues. Trimming removed 4 bases from V and 3 bases from J, with 21 bases in between. The CDR3 DNA reads as TGTGCCAGCAGCCGGCTCGGGACTCCCGGGGTAACAGATACGCAGTATTTT. Translation gives CASSRLGTPGVTDTQYF.

The chain combines TRBV11-2 with TRBJ2-7, with D possibly matching TRBD1 (6 bases). This CDR3 is built from 14 residues. The germline V and J ends were trimmed by 1 base and 3 bases, with 10 bases remaining between them. CDR1 SGHAT and CDR2 FQNNGV come from the germline V gene. CDR3 sequence (DNA): TGTGCCAGCAGCTTAGGACAGGTAAACTACGAGCAGTACTTC. This sequence encodes CASSLGQVNYEQYF.

The table lists this clone with a few counts. The V call is TRBV13, the J call TRBJ2-1; 8 nucleotides line up with TRBD2. Germline V gene sequence: CDR1 PRHDT, CDR2 FYEKMQ (reference sequence). V lost 2 bases to trimming and J lost 10 bases; unmatched junction nucleotides: 4. The CDR3 is 13 amino acids. The CDR3 DNA sequence: TGTGCCAGCAGCTTACCGGGGGGGCTGGAGCAGTTCTTC. This gives the protein CASSLPGGLEQFF.

The V gene is TRBV4-3, the J gene TRBJ1-3, with D uncertain. Germline V lookup: CDR1 LGHNA, CDR2 YSLEER. CDR3 size: 15 residues. The V and J ends lost 0 bases and 3 bases respectively, with 9 bases between them. CDR3 loop: CASSQDYRDGNTIYF. The CDR3, as DNA: TGCGCCAGCAGCCAAGATTATCGGGATGGAAACACCATATATTTT.

The V call is TRBV5-1, the J call TRBJ2-7, with a possible D match to TRBD1 (6 bases). Germline V lookup: CDR1 SGHRS, CDR2 YFSETQ. This CDR3 contains 15 residues. With 4 bases removed from V and 2 bases from J, the gap between germline ends came to 16 bases. The CDR3 nucleotides read TGCGCCAGCAGCCCGGAAGGAGCAGGGGCCTACGAGCAGTACTTC. Translation: CASSPEGAGAYEQYF.

In its sample, this clone was seen a few times. V gene TRBV28 combines with J gene TRBJ1-1, with TRBD1 matching over 9 bases. Germline assignment: CDR1 MDHEN and CDR2 SYDVKM. The CDR3 totals 15 residues. J gave up 5 bases and V 2 bases, and 6 bases lay outside the gene matches. CDR3 coding DNA: TGTGCCAGCAGTTTAGGGGACAGGGTCCGAACTGAAGCTTTCTTT. Translating it yields CASSLGDRVRTEAFF.

The CDR3 protein is CASGQRSYNAGGGGETQYF. CDR3 DNA: TGTGCCAGCGGTCAACGCTCGTATAACGCGGGGGGCGGGGGAGAGACCCAGTACTTC. The chain employs TRBV27 and TRBJ2-5; 8 positions match TRBD2. In germline, CDR1 is MNHEY, CDR2 SMNVEV (reference sequence). The CDR3 length is 19 residues. The trim removed 8 bases at V and 4 bases at J, leaving 24 bases unmatched.